Shown below are 18 T cell receptor beta chains from a single sample sequenced in a study of blood T cell repertoires in COVID-19. Generated by immunoSEQ multiplex PCR, the TCRdb table keeps only in-frame clones and is missing some. The sample consists of approximately 190,000 clones, approximately 84% of them appearing once. The sequenced material came from peripheral blood. The receptors here all came from a human donor with acute or convalescent COVID-19. The donor label of this sample is uncertain.

This clone came up a few times. This chain connects TRBV7-8 to TRBJ2-1; possibly TRBD1 for D (6 bases). V gave up 3 bases and J gave up 6 bases, with 9 bases separating them. The CDR3 runs 13 residues. Per the germline V gene, CDR1 is SGHVS and CDR2 is FQNEAQ. The chain's CDR3 is CASSFDRINEQFF. Here the CDR3 DNA reads TGTGCCAGCAGCTTCGACAGGATCAATGAGCAGTTCTTC.

This chain connects TRBV5-1 to TRBJ1-1, with 7 bases lining up with TRBD1. The V and J ends lost 4 bases and 7 bases, in that order; junction bases with no gene match: 10. Germline V CDR1 and CDR2: SGHRS, YFSETQ. CDR3 length: 14 amino acids. The CDR3 sequence: CASSRDPGTVEAFF. The CDR3 DNA is TGCGCCAGCAGCAGGGACCCCGGGACAGTTGAAGCTTTCTTT.

The V call is TRBV19, the J call TRBJ2-7; no clear D. With 2 bases removed from V and 5 bases from J, the gap between germline ends came to 10 bases. Germline assignment: CDR1 LNHDA and CDR2 SQIVND (reference sequence). This CDR3 is built from 13 residues. The CDR3 protein is CASSISTVHEQYF. The CDR3 bases are TGTGCCAGTAGTATAAGCACCGTTCACGAGCAGTACTTC.

The chain links TRBV27 to TRBJ1-5, with 10 nucleotides matching TRBD1. CDR3 length: 16 residues. V shed 3 bases and J 7 bases; nucleotides not matched to a gene: 9. Germline assignment: CDR1 MNHEY and CDR2 SMNVEV (reference sequence). The DNA of the CDR3 is TGTGCCAGCAGTTTCTCGGGGACAGGGGTGGGCCAGCCCCAGCATTTT. Translated, it gives CASSFSGTGVGQPQHF.

The chain recombines TRBV19 with TRBJ2-2; D unresolved. V was trimmed by 7 bases and J by 4 bases, leaving 13 bases between them. This CDR3 spans 14 amino acids. Germline V gives CDR1 LNHDA, CDR2 SQIVND (reference sequence). This CDR3 reads CASTSSGTTGELFF. The CDR3 DNA reads TGTGCCAGTACTTCCTCAGGAACCACCGGGGAGCTGTTTTTT.

V gene TRBV11-3 combines with J gene TRBJ2-1; tentatively, D is TRBD2 (5 bases). Looked up from germline, CDR1 is SGHNT and CDR2 is YENEEA. Between the trimmed V and J ends, which lost 1 base and 5 bases, there was a span of 12 bases. This CDR3 spans 15 amino acids. The CDR3 DNA reads as TGTGCCAGCAGCTTAGGGGCCGGGGTAAACAATGAGCAGTTCTTC. Protein product: CASSLGAGVNNEQFF. The full variable domain, its missing parts supplied by reference TRBV11-3 and TRBJ2-1, is EAGVVQSPRYKIIEKKQPVAFWCNPISGHNTLYWYLQNLGQGPELLIRYENEEAVDDSQLPKDRFSAERLKGVDSTLKIQPAELGDSAVYLCASSLGAGVNNEQFFGPGTRLTVL.

This chain's CDR3 is CASSSDRSSNEKLFF. CDR3 sequence (DNA): TGTGCCAGCAGCTCCGACAGGAGCTCTAATGAAAAACTGTTTTTT. The chain has TRBV7-9 and TRBJ1-4; weak D call: TRBD1 (6 bases). CDR3 size: 15 residues. Germline CDR1 reads SEHNR; CDR2 reads FQNEAQ (reference sequence). V lost 4 bases, J lost 3 bases, and 12 bases lay in between.

The genes are TRBV6-2 or TRBV6-3 and TRBJ2-7, with 8 bases matching TRBD2. Germline V lookup: CDR1 MNHEY, CDR2 SVGEGT. V was pared by 0 bases and J by 4 bases, with 5 bases of the junction left unmatched. The CDR3 has 15 amino acids. CDR3 coding DNA: TGTGCCAGCAGTTACTCGGGACTAGAAGGATACGAGCAGTACTTC. It codes for CASSYSGLEGYEQYF.

The chain carries TRBV27 and TRBJ1-2; TRBD1 agrees at 7 bases. V was clipped by 4 bases and J by 4 bases; unmatched bases: 9. Germline V gives CDR1 MNHEY, CDR2 SMNVEV (reference sequence). The CDR3 extends over 15 amino acids. CDR3 nucleotides: TGTGCCAGCAGTTCAACAGGGGCGCCAGGCTATGGCTACACCTTC. Amino acid sequence: CASSSTGAPGYGYTF.

This chain links TRBV5-1 with TRBJ2-1; 9 positions agree with TRBD2. Trimming took 4 bases from V and 2 from J; bases not matched to a gene: 10. This CDR3 contains 17 residues. Germline CDR1 is SGHRS and CDR2 is YFSETQ. Here the CDR3 reads CASSPTLAGGTYNEQFF. The CDR3 DNA reads TGCGCCAGCAGCCCTACCCTGGCGGGAGGGACCTACAATGAGCAGTTCTTC. The variable domain in full, with the rest retrieved from reference TRBV5-1 and TRBJ2-1, is KAGVTQTPRYLIKTRGQQVTLSCSPISGHRSVSWYQQTPGQGLQFLFEYFSETQRNKGNFPGRFSGRQFSNSRSEMNVSTLELGDSALYLCASSPTLAGGTYNEQFFGPGTRLTVL.

The V and J genes are TRBV6-2 or TRBV6-3 and TRBJ1-3; D remains unclear. V dropped 6 bases and J dropped 7 bases, with 16 bases sitting between them. Germline CDR1 and CDR2: MNHEY and SVGEGT. The CDR3 runs to 14 residues. The CDR3 is CASSNGNSGNTIYF. In DNA, the CDR3 is TGTGCCAGCAGCAACGGGAATTCGGGGAACACCATATATTTT.

V usage is TRBV4-1 and J usage is TRBJ1-5; D unresolved. Germline CDR1 MGHRA, CDR2 YSYEKL. Trimming cost V 0 bases and J 1 base, with 10 bases left between them. The CDR3 contains 16 residues. The DNA of the CDR3 is TGCGCCAGCAGCCAAGAGGTAGGGAGGAGCAATCAGCCCCAGCATTTT. Encoded protein: CASSQEVGRSNQPQHF.

The chain links TRBV7-2 to TRBJ1-2; 7 nucleotides line up with TRBD1. V lost 4 bases to trimming and J lost 2 bases; unmatched junction nucleotides: 7. Germline values: CDR1 SGHTA, CDR2 FQGNSA. The length of the CDR3 is 15 residues. The CDR3 loop is CASSSRQGLNYGYTF. The CDR3 nucleotides read TGTGCCAGCAGCTCCCGACAGGGCTTAAACTATGGCTACACCTTC.

This chain links TRBV7-9 with TRBJ1-4; D is possibly TRBD1 (6 bases). This CDR3 has 14 amino acids. With 5 bases removed from V and 5 bases from J, the gap between germline ends came to 12 bases. The germline V gene encodes CDR1 SEHNR and CDR2 FQNEAQ (reference sequence). The CDR3 coding sequence is TGTGCCAGCAGCCCCGGACAGCGAAATGAAAAACTGTTTTTT. As protein: CASSPGQRNEKLFF.

V usage is TRBV9 and J usage is TRBJ2-1; 9 nucleotides align to TRBD2. This CDR3 region has 15 residues. The V gene's germline CDR1 is SGDLS and CDR2 YYNGEE. J gave up 4 bases and V 0 bases, and 2 bases lay outside the gene matches. Here the CDR3 DNA reads TGTGCCAGCAGCGTAGGGACTAGCGAATACAATGAGCAGTTCTTC. It translates to CASSVGTSEYNEQFF.

This clone has only a few counts. The chain is built from TRBV6-2 or TRBV6-3 and TRBJ2-1; 10 bases are a match to TRBD2. The CDR3 runs 15 residues. The ends lost 4 bases at V and 5 bases at J; junction bases unmatched: 5. Germline assignment: CDR1 MNHEY and CDR2 SVGEGT. This chain's CDR3 is CASSFSGRKDNEQFF. CDR3 bases: TGTGCCAGCAGTTTTAGCGGGAGGAAGGACAATGAGCAGTTCTTC.

This clone was counted once. The chain joins TRBV30 to TRBJ1-5, with a possible D match to TRBD1 (5 bases). Germline CDR1 reads GTSNPN; CDR2 reads SVGIG (reference sequence). The V end lost 2 bases, the J end lost 0 bases, and 8 bases lay between the germline ends. The CDR3 covers 14 residues. CDR3 in amino acids: CAWSPDSSNQPQHF. CDR3 in DNA: TGTGCCTGGAGTCCAGACAGTAGCAATCAGCCCCAGCATTTT.

The V gene is TRBV7-2, the J gene TRBJ2-3, with D uncertain. The CDR3 is made up of 13 amino acids. The germline CDR1 and CDR2 sequences are SGHTA and FQGNSA. The ends were cut back, 1 base at V and 5 bases at J, with 7 bases in the middle. The CDR3 DNA sequence: TGTGCCAGCAGCTTAGTCGAGCGAGATACGCAGTATTTT. Its translation is CASSLVERDTQYF.